This is a list of T cell receptor beta chains from one sample in a study of cytomegalovirus exposure and HLA in healthy donors. Repertoires were generated with immunoSEQ multiplex PCR, while TCRdb's copy carries only in-frame clones and drops some. This sample has approximately 150,000 clones, with 79% found just once. Specimen: PBMCs. All receptors come from a man in his forties or fifties in good health and CMV-seronegative. Each CDR3 is given with its conserved first and last residue. The order of the fields is CDR3 length, J gene, clone size, D gene, V gene, CDR3 DNA, CDR3 protein. A D gene is named only where the DNA matches it firmly. Size tells how often a clone was seen (once, few, many) or the class of an expanded clone, and some rows leave it out.

len: 16
j_gene: TRBJ2-5
abundance: -
d_gene: TRBD2
v_gene: TRBV5-6
CDR3nt: TGTGCCAGCAGCGGCCTTGGGCGGGAGGGCGAAGAGACCCAGTACTTC
CDR3aa: CASSGLGREGEETQYF

len: 17
j_gene: TRBJ2-6
abundance: -
d_gene: TRBD1
v_gene: TRBV28
CDR3nt: TGTGCCAGCAAGCGGGACAGGGATAGGACTGGGGCCAACGGCCTGACTTTC
CDR3aa: CASKRDRDRTGANGLTF

len: 15
j_gene: TRBJ2-3
abundance: few
d_gene: TRBD2
v_gene: TRBV19
CDR3nt: TGTGCCAGTAGTAAGCCTAGCGGGAGCACAGATACGCAGTATTTT
CDR3aa: CASSKPSGSTDTQYF

len: 14
j_gene: TRBJ2-1
abundance: -
d_gene: TRBD2
v_gene: TRBV5-1
CDR3nt: TGCGCCAGCAGCTTCTCTAGCGGCAACAATGAGCAGTTCTTC
CDR3aa: CASSFSSGNNEQFF

len: 12
j_gene: TRBJ2-1
abundance: few
d_gene: -
v_gene: TRBV5-6
CDR3nt: TGTGCCAGCAGCTCAGGGTGGAGTGAGCAGTTCTTC
CDR3aa: CASSSGWSEQFF

len: 14
j_gene: TRBJ2-7
abundance: -
d_gene: TRBD2
v_gene: TRBV29-1
CDR3nt: TGCAGCGCCAGAACTAGCGGGAGACATTACGAGCAGTACTTC
CDR3aa: CSARTSGRHYEQYF

len: 13
j_gene: TRBJ2-1
abundance: once
d_gene: -
v_gene: TRBV13
CDR3nt: TGTGCCAGCAGCGCGGGCCAATACAATGAGCAGTTCTTC
CDR3aa: CASSAGQYNEQFF

len: 14
j_gene: TRBJ2-7
abundance: -
d_gene: -
v_gene: TRBV21-1
CDR3nt: TGTGCCAGCCCTCCCCGGGGGGGATCCTACGAGCAGTACTTC
CDR3aa: CASPPRGGSYEQYF

len: 14
j_gene: TRBJ2-5
abundance: -
d_gene: -
v_gene: TRBV5-6
CDR3nt: TGTGCCAGCAGTGGGGGCTCGACTCAAGAGACCCAGTACTTC
CDR3aa: CASSGGSTQETQYF

len: 13
j_gene: TRBJ2-5
abundance: -
d_gene: -
v_gene: TRBV7-2
CDR3nt: TGTGCCAGCAGCCGACTAGTTTGGGAGACCCAGTACTTC
CDR3aa: CASSRLVWETQYF

len: 16
j_gene: TRBJ2-5
abundance: few
d_gene: TRBD1
v_gene: TRBV11-2
CDR3nt: TGTGCCAGCAGCTTATTTACGACAGGGGGCAAAGAGACCCAGTACTTC
CDR3aa: CASSLFTTGGKETQYF

len: 17
j_gene: TRBJ2-1
abundance: -
d_gene: TRBD2
v_gene: TRBV5-1
CDR3nt: TGCGCCAGCAGCAGCGGGGCTAGCGGGAGGGCAGGAAATGAGCAGTTCTTC
CDR3aa: CASSSGASGRAGNEQFF

len: 15
j_gene: TRBJ2-4
abundance: -
d_gene: TRBD1
v_gene: TRBV29-1
CDR3nt: TGCAGCGTTGTAAGTTGGGACAGGGGGCGAGAGATTCAGTACTTC
CDR3aa: CSVVSWDRGREIQYF

len: 12
j_gene: TRBJ2-1
abundance: once
d_gene: TRBD2
v_gene: TRBV11-3
CDR3nt: TGTGCCAGCAGCAAAGACGGGAGGGCCCCGTTCTTC
CDR3aa: CASSKDGRAPFF

len: 15
j_gene: TRBJ2-7
abundance: -
d_gene: -
v_gene: TRBV18
CDR3nt: TGTGCCAGCTCACCCCTAGGACTGAGCTCCTACGAGCAGTACTTC
CDR3aa: CASSPLGLSSYEQYF

len: 15
j_gene: TRBJ2-1
abundance: few
d_gene: TRBD2
v_gene: TRBV11-2
CDR3nt: TGTGCCAGCAGCTTCCCGGGAGGGCCCTCCAATGAGCAGTTCTTC
CDR3aa: CASSFPGGPSNEQFF

len: 17
j_gene: TRBJ2-3
abundance: -
d_gene: TRBD2
v_gene: TRBV7-9
CDR3nt: TGTGCCAGCAGCGCCCCTATAGCGGGATCAGGCACAGATACGCAGTATTTT
CDR3aa: CASSAPIAGSGTDTQYF

len: 12
j_gene: TRBJ2-7
abundance: -
d_gene: -
v_gene: TRBV13
CDR3nt: TGTGCCAGCAGCTTAGGGTCGGAGGAGCAGTACTTC
CDR3aa: CASSLGSEEQYF

len: 16
j_gene: TRBJ2-2
abundance: -
d_gene: TRBD2
v_gene: TRBV11-2
CDR3nt: TGTGCCAGCAGCTTAGTGGCGGGAGGAGACACCGGGGAGCTGTTTTTT
CDR3aa: CASSLVAGGDTGELFF

len: 14
j_gene: TRBJ2-1
abundance: -
d_gene: TRBD1
v_gene: TRBV19
CDR3nt: TGTGCCACCAAGGGACAGGGTACACACAATGAGCAGTTCTTC
CDR3aa: CATKGQGTHNEQFF

len: 13
j_gene: TRBJ2-7
abundance: -
d_gene: -
v_gene: TRBV28
CDR3nt: TGTGCCAGCAGGCACGGTTTAAACTACGAGCAGTACTTC
CDR3aa: CASRHGLNYEQYF

len: 15
j_gene: TRBJ1-3
abundance: -
d_gene: TRBD1
v_gene: TRBV5-4
CDR3nt: TGTGCCAGCAGCCCCGACAGGGTATGGGGAAACACCATATATTTT
CDR3aa: CASSPDRVWGNTIYF

len: 17
j_gene: TRBJ2-6
abundance: -
d_gene: -
v_gene: TRBV15
CDR3nt: TGTGCCACCAGCCAACCCTCCCCCGGCTCTGGGGCCAACGTCCTGACTTTC
CDR3aa: CATSQPSPGSGANVLTF

len: 18
j_gene: TRBJ2-3
abundance: -
d_gene: TRBD1
v_gene: TRBV18
CDR3nt: TGTGCCAGCTCACCCTTCACCCGGACAGGCTCAACCACAGATACGCAGTATTTT
CDR3aa: CASSPFTRTGSTTDTQYF

len: 15
j_gene: TRBJ2-7
abundance: -
d_gene: TRBD2
v_gene: TRBV6-4
CDR3nt: TGTGCCAGCAGTGACTCAACTAGCGGGAGGTACAAGCAGTACTTC
CDR3aa: CASSDSTSGRYKQYF

len: 17
j_gene: TRBJ2-1
abundance: once
d_gene: TRBD2
v_gene: TRBV19
CDR3nt: TGTGCCAGTAGTATAGATCGAGAACTAGTTGGGGGGGGTGAGCAGTTCTTC
CDR3aa: CASSIDRELVGGGEQFF

len: 12
j_gene: TRBJ2-3
abundance: -
d_gene: -
v_gene: TRBV6-4
CDR3nt: TGTGCCAGCAGGACCCCGTACGGGGCGCAGTATTTT
CDR3aa: CASRTPYGAQYF

len: 13
j_gene: TRBJ2-7
abundance: once
d_gene: TRBD1
v_gene: TRBV6-1
CDR3nt: TGTGCCAGCAGTGTAGACAGGGGCTACGAGCAGTACTTC
CDR3aa: CASSVDRGYEQYF

len: 12
j_gene: TRBJ2-7
abundance: -
d_gene: -
v_gene: TRBV29-1
CDR3nt: TGCAGCGTTGCTGTCAGGGTAGCCGAGCAGTACTTC
CDR3aa: CSVAVRVAEQYF

len: 16
j_gene: TRBJ2-7
abundance: -
d_gene: TRBD1
v_gene: TRBV10-3
CDR3nt: TGTGCCATCAGTGTAGACAGGGGGTCCAAAGCCTACGAGCAGTACTTC
CDR3aa: CAISVDRGSKAYEQYF

len: 17
j_gene: TRBJ2-7
abundance: -
d_gene: TRBD2
v_gene: TRBV15
CDR3nt: TGTGCCACCAGCAGAGGCCTAGCGGGAGCCGATGCCTACGAGCAGTACTTC
CDR3aa: CATSRGLAGADAYEQYF

len: 15
j_gene: TRBJ2-7
abundance: -
d_gene: -
v_gene: TRBV6-6
CDR3nt: TGTGCCAGCAGTTACAGCGGGCAGGCAGCCTACGAGCAGTACTTC
CDR3aa: CASSYSGQAAYEQYF

len: 14
j_gene: TRBJ2-6
abundance: few
d_gene: -
v_gene: TRBV9
CDR3nt: TGTGCCAGCAGCCCACTATCTGGGGCCAACGGCCTGACTTTC
CDR3aa: CASSPLSGANGLTF

len: 14
j_gene: TRBJ2-7
abundance: -
d_gene: -
v_gene: TRBV28
CDR3nt: TGTGCCAGCAGTTTCCTTACTAGCTCCTACGAGCAGTACTTC
CDR3aa: CASSFLTSSYEQYF

len: 15
j_gene: TRBJ2-1
abundance: -
d_gene: TRBD2
v_gene: TRBV6-1
CDR3nt: TGTGCCAGCAGTTCACTAGCGGGAATTTACAATGAGCAGTTCTTC
CDR3aa: CASSSLAGIYNEQFF

len: 16
j_gene: TRBJ2-7
abundance: -
d_gene: TRBD1
v_gene: TRBV4-1
CDR3nt: TGCGCCAGCAGCCAAGATCCCCCAGGGGGCGTATACGAGCAGTACTTC
CDR3aa: CASSQDPPGGVYEQYF

len: 14
j_gene: TRBJ2-7
abundance: once
d_gene: TRBD1
v_gene: TRBV4-3
CDR3nt: TGCGCCAGCAGCCAAACAGGGGGCTCCTACGAGCAGTACTTC
CDR3aa: CASSQTGGSYEQYF

len: 14
j_gene: TRBJ2-5
abundance: -
d_gene: TRBD2
v_gene: TRBV28
CDR3nt: TGTGCCAGCAGTCCCGGGGGGGGCCCCAAGACCCAGTACTTC
CDR3aa: CASSPGGGPKTQYF

len: 14
j_gene: TRBJ2-7
abundance: -
d_gene: TRBD1
v_gene: TRBV18
CDR3nt: TGTGCCAGCCAGACCGGGACAGGGTCCTACGAGCAGTACTTC
CDR3aa: CASQTGTGSYEQYF

len: 16
j_gene: TRBJ2-1
abundance: -
d_gene: TRBD1
v_gene: TRBV5-6
CDR3nt: TGTGCCAGCAGCTTACCCGGGACAGGGGGCTACAATGAGCAGTTCTTC
CDR3aa: CASSLPGTGGYNEQFF

len: 16
j_gene: TRBJ2-1
abundance: few
d_gene: TRBD2
v_gene: TRBV5-1
CDR3nt: TGCGCCAGCAGCTACCTAGCGGGTGGGGGATACAATGAGCAGTTCTTC
CDR3aa: CASSYLAGGGYNEQFF

len: 12
j_gene: TRBJ2-5
abundance: -
d_gene: -
v_gene: TRBV28
CDR3nt: TGTGCCAGCAAGGACGGGATAGAGACCCAGTACTTC
CDR3aa: CASKDGIETQYF